The 21 T cell receptor beta chains reported below all come from one sample, sequenced in a study of blood T cell repertoires in COVID-19. The table came from immunoSEQ multiplex PCR; TCRdb's copy has only in-frame clones and leaves some out. Here the sample spans over 60,000 clones, roughly 85% being singletons. The sequencing input was peripheral blood. The receptor set was obtained from a man aged 35 to 55 with acute or convalescent COVID-19.

V usage is TRBV5-1 and J usage is TRBJ1-2; 7 bases align to TRBD1. The germline CDR1 and CDR2 sequences are SGHRS and YFSETQ. There are 16 residues in the CDR3. The ends lost 4 bases at V and 7 bases at J; junction bases unmatched: 16. The chain's CDR3 is CASSLDTSRGVGGYTF. CDR3 DNA sequence: TGCGCCAGCAGCCTGGACACTTCCAGGGGGGTAGGTGGCTACACCTTC.

The chain carries TRBV7-2 and TRBJ2-3, with 9 bases lining up with TRBD2. V was clipped by 5 bases and J by 1 base; unmatched bases: 7. CDR3 size: 16 residues. In germline, CDR1 is SGHTA, CDR2 FQGNSA. The CDR3 bases are TGTGCCAGCAGCGCGCGGCGGGGGGGCCGCACAGATACGCAGTATTTT. Its protein is CASSARRGGRTDTQYF.

This chain joins TRBV20-1 and TRBJ2-1, with TRBD1 matching 11 bases. Germline CDR1 is DFQATT and CDR2 is SNEGSKA (reference sequence). The CDR3 has 14 residues. The V gene end was trimmed by 3 bases and the J gene end by 8 bases; junction bases not matched to a gene: 6. In DNA, the CDR3 is TGCAGTGCTAGTGGACAGGGGGCGGACTATGAGCAGTTCTTC. Its protein is CSASGQGADYEQFF.

V and J are TRBV5-6 and TRBJ2-2; D is uncertain. This CDR3 comprises 14 residues. The V and J ends lost 2 bases and 8 bases respectively, with 13 bases between them. The germline V gene has CDR1 SGHDT and CDR2 YYEEEE. This CDR3 is CASSLFPRVGELFF. The CDR3, as DNA: TGTGCCAGCAGCTTATTTCCCCGGGTTGGGGAGCTGTTTTTT.

The chain combines TRBV9 with TRBJ2-2; possibly TRBD1 for D (5 bases). V was pared by 7 bases and J by 5 bases, with 15 bases between. Germline CDR1 SGDLS, CDR2 YYNGEE. This CDR3 spans 14 amino acids. Written as DNA, the CDR3 is TGTGCCAGCGGTGCAGGGTTAGGGACCGGGGAGCTGTTTTTT. This encodes CASGAGLGTGELFF.

The chain employs TRBV12-5 and TRBJ1-5, with 8 bases that match TRBD1. Germline loops: CDR1 LGHNT, CDR2 FRNRAP. V shed 4 bases and J 6 bases; nucleotides not matched to a gene: 11. The CDR3 runs 16 residues. The CDR3 loop is CASGSTGTGRVQPQHF. The DNA of the CDR3 is TGTGCTAGTGGTTCCACCGGGACAGGCCGCGTTCAGCCCCAGCATTTT.

V gene TRBV5-4 combines with J gene TRBJ1-4, with D unresolved. Germline V gene sequence: CDR1 SGHNT, CDR2 YYREEE (reference sequence). The CDR3 totals 14 residues. V lost 4 bases and J 8 bases, leaving 15 bases between the germline ends. The CDR3 spells CASSREPLGEKLFF. CDR3 in DNA: TGTGCCAGCAGCCGGGAGCCGCTTGGGGAAAAACTGTTTTTT.

The V gene is TRBV5-1, the J gene TRBJ1-4; TRBD1 matches at 8 bases. Germline V gene lookup returns CDR1 SGHRS and CDR2 YFSETQ. The length of the CDR3 is 14 residues. The V and J ends lost 4 bases and 8 bases, in that order; junction bases with no gene match: 7. CDR3 region: CASSPQGGSEKLFF. The CDR3 DNA reads TGCGCCAGCAGCCCACAGGGGGGCAGCGAAAAACTGTTTTTT.

V is TRBV6-5 and J is TRBJ2-5; D is perhaps TRBD1 (6 bases). The CDR3 contains 15 residues. V was trimmed by 6 bases and J by 5 bases, leaving 19 bases between them. CDR1 is MNHEY and CDR2 is SVGAGI in the germline V gene. CDR3 loop: CASRTLVGGQETQYF. For the CDR3, the DNA is TGTGCCAGCAGGACCCTAGTTGGGGGCCAGGAGACCCAGTACTTC.

V is TRBV6-5 and J is TRBJ2-7; D may be TRBD2 (5 bases). Deletions cut 5 bases from V and 0 bases from J, with 5 bases between. The CDR3 is 12 amino acids. Germline CDR1 reads MNHEY; CDR2 reads SVGAGI. The CDR3 nucleotides read TGTGCCAGCAGTCGGGACTCCTACGAGCAGTACTTC. Translation gives CASSRDSYEQYF.

This clone was recorded a few times. The J gene is TRBJ1-1, the V gene TRBV2; D might be TRBD1 (6 bases). The germline V gene has CDR1 SNHLY and CDR2 FYNNEI. V was pared by 6 bases and J by 4 bases, with 18 bases between. This CDR3 region has 15 residues. The CDR3 is CASRVQTGSGTEAFF. CDR3 nucleotide sequence: TGTGCCAGCAGGGTACAGACAGGAAGCGGCACTGAAGCTTTCTTT.

V gene TRBV30 combines with J gene TRBJ1-1; 7 bases align to TRBD1. Germline V gives CDR1 GTSNPN, CDR2 SVGIG (reference sequence). This CDR3 has 15 residues. With V trimmed by 4 bases and J by 7 bases, 15 bases remained unmatched. The CDR3 here is CAWIAKGAGAHEAFF. The CDR3 coding sequence is TGTGCCTGGATCGCTAAGGGGGCAGGGGCCCATGAAGCTTTCTTT.

The chain recombines TRBV4-1 with TRBJ1-6; D unclear. Trimming removed 0 bases from V and 9 bases from J, with 18 bases in between. Germline assignment: CDR1 MGHRA and CDR2 YSYEKL. This CDR3 region has 17 residues. CDR3 coding DNA: TGCGCCAGCAGCCAAGATATGACACGCAGTCCTGCTTCACCCCTCCACTTT. It yields the protein CASSQDMTRSPASPLHF.

With respect to this clone: A junction boundary mismatches the germline segment, possibly from a read error. The chain is built from TRBV5-6 and TRBJ1-1; D not resolved. The CDR3 spans 10 residues. Germline assignment: CDR1 SGHDT and CDR2 YYEEEE. CDR3 sequence: CASSWRVGVF. The CDR3 bases are TGTGCCAGCAGCTGGAGGGTCGGGGTCTTT. The full variable domain, completed using reference TRBV5-6 and TRBJ1-1, is DAGVTQSPTHLIKTRGQQVTLRCSPKSGHDTVSWYQQALGQGPQFIFQYYEEEERQRGNFPDRFSGHQFPNYSSELNVNALLLGDSALYLCASSWRVGVFGQGTRLTVV.

This chain links TRBV7-3 with TRBJ1-1; D may be TRBD1 (6 bases). Trimming removed 5 bases from V and 4 bases from J, with 17 bases in between. CDR1 is SGHTA and CDR2 is FQGTGA in the germline V gene. The CDR3 runs 15 residues. In DNA form, the CDR3 reads TGTGCCAGCAGCCCTACCTCACAGGGCGGCACTGAAGCTTTCTTT. This gives the protein CASSPTSQGGTEAFF.

This clone has just a few counts. CDR3 protein: CASSRARDDGTQYF. As DNA, the CDR3 is TGTGCCAGTAGTAGGGCGAGGGATGATGGGACCCAGTACTTC. The J gene is TRBJ2-5, the V gene TRBV19; possible D gene TRBD2, 5 bases. V was clipped by 4 bases and J by 7 bases, with 16 bases between them. The CDR3 has 14 amino acids. The germline gives CDR1 LNHDA, CDR2 SQIVND (reference sequence).

This clone has a single count. The CDR3 sequence is CASNLGSHEQYF. The CDR3 DNA is TGTGCCAGCAACTTAGGGAGCCACGAGCAGTACTTC. The V gene is TRBV2, the J gene TRBJ2-7, with D possibly matching TRBD2 (5 bases). Germline CDR1 reads SNHLY; CDR2 reads FYNNEI. This CDR3 has 12 amino acids. Trimming removed 7 bases from V and 5 bases from J, with 12 bases in between.

The chain employs TRBV9 and TRBJ1-1; possibly TRBD1 for D (6 bases). The ends were cut back, 5 bases at V and 1 base at J, with 12 bases in the middle. The V gene's germline CDR1 is SGDLS and CDR2 YYNGEE. The CDR3 totals 14 residues. Written as DNA, the CDR3 is TGTGCCAGCAGTCGTGACAGGCCGAACACTGAAGCTTTCTTT. Its translation is CASSRDRPNTEAFF.

CDR3 loop: CSVEDNQGVGYTF. The CDR3 bases are TGCAGCGTTGAAGACAATCAGGGGGTTGGCTACACCTTC. The chain combines TRBV29-1 with TRBJ1-2; TRBD1 agrees at 7 bases. CDR1 is SQVTM, CDR2 ANQGSEA, per germline. The CDR3 runs 13 residues. V lost 0 bases, J lost 7 bases, and 5 bases stayed unmatched.

The chain employs TRBV10-3 and TRBJ2-3, with a possible D match to TRBD2 (5 bases). This CDR3 contains 18 residues. Trimming cost V 0 bases and J 3 bases, with 19 bases left between them. Germline loops: CDR1 ENHRY, CDR2 SYGVKD. The CDR3 sequence: CAISESPSGTSSTDTQYF. CDR3 in DNA: TGTGCCATCAGTGAGTCCCCCTCGGGTACTAGTAGTACAGATACGCAGTATTTT.

This chain links TRBV5-1 with TRBJ2-7; D is uncertain. In germline, CDR1 is SGHRS, CDR2 YFSETQ. The CDR3 totals 13 residues. V was shortened by 5 bases and J by 3 bases, with 12 bases between the two germline ends. This CDR3 reads CASRPQVSYEQYF. The CDR3 nucleotides read TGCGCCAGCAGGCCTCAGGTGAGCTACGAGCAGTACTTC. Combining the CDR3 with reference TRBV5-1 and TRBJ2-7 gives the whole variable domain KAGVTQTPRYLIKTRGQQVTLSCSPISGHRSVSWYQQTPGQGLQFLFEYFSETQRNKGNFPGRFSGRQFSNSRSEMNVSTLELGDSALYLCASRPQVSYEQYFGPGTRLTVT.